This T cell receptor beta chain stems from a study of blood T cell repertoires in COVID-19. Study at large: From T cells, B-cell-depleted T cells, or PBMCs came the material, which was cDNA or gDNA.

V was pared by 0 bases and J by 9 bases, with 16 bases between. The CDR3 length is 16 residues. Germline V gene lookup returns CDR1 SGHRS and CDR2 YFSETQ. Original processing notes: Reference gene primer amplification gave estimated nucleated cell counts. Some clones are missing from TCRdb's copy, which holds only in-frame ones; the method was immunoSEQ multiplex PCR. V and J calls plus clone size are reproduced from that table; the DNA served to infer D and trimming. The sample has some 160,000 clones; roughly 84% are singletons. This clone has a single count. Source material: peripheral blood. The sequence was obtained from a human donor in a cohort sampled during active COVID-19. The rearrangement uses TRBV5-1 and TRBJ1-6, with TRBD1 as a possible D gene (5 bases). CDR3 DNA: TGCGCCAGCAGCTTGGGACAGACGCCTTTAGCTTCACCCCTCCACTTT. Its protein is CASSLGQTPLASPLHF. The full variable domain, its missing parts supplied by reference TRBV5-1 and TRBJ1-6, is KAGVTQTPRYLIKTRGQQVTLSCSPISGHRSVSWYQQTPGQGLQFLFEYFSETQRNKGNFPGRFSGRQFSNSRSEMNVSTLELGDSALYLCASSLGQTPLASPLHFGNGTRLTVT.